This entry features one T cell receptor (beta chain) sequence. No antigen is known for it. The source of the sample is a study of T cell responses to AZD1222 COVID-19 vaccine. Study-wide findings and caveats: It should be noted that donors were predominantly white British and more often female, and clonal diversity was possibly underestimated.

Germline CDR1 and CDR2: SGHAT and FQNNGV. V was pared by 2 bases and J by 4 bases, with 15 bases between. The CDR3 sequence is 15 residues long. Clones were sequenced by immunoSEQ multiplex PCR, and TCRdb holds only the in-frame ones, with some missing. The table lists roughly 70,000 clones, 79% of them singletons. The chain uses TRBV11-2 and TRBJ2-7; D may correspond to TRBD1 or TRBD2 (5 bases each). The sequence was collected from an adult in good health. Sequenced material: peripheral blood, taken on day 0 of MenACWY control vaccination. The CDR3, as DNA: TGTGCCAGCAGCTTAAATGGACTTGGGGGTTACGAGCAGTACTTC. It encodes CASSLNGLGGYEQYF.